This TCR beta chain appears in the sequencing data of a study of T cell repertoires in cytomegalovirus infection. Background on the study: TCR beta signatures that were public indicated CMV infection and matching HLA type. Study findings and constraints: In two of eight donors, the top clonotype was HLA-C-restricted CMV-specific.

A remark on this clonotype: No antigen is known for it.

Each CDR3 protein is one row after TCRdb ran MiXCR on the reads. The sample carries 550,000 to 850,000 distinct CDR3 sequences, roughly 36% recorded once. Germline V gene sequence: CDR1 SQVTM, CDR2 ANQGSEA. The ends were cut back, 7 bases at V and 0 bases at J, with 16 bases in the middle. The CDR3 consists of 14 residues. This rearrangement joins TRBV29-1 to TRBJ2-7, with TRBD2 as a possible D gene (6 bases). The clonotype was recovered from a human donor in good health (CMV status not recorded). Some clones in this sample may be carry-over from other donors' samples. The sequenced sample was cultured PBMCs, obtained from culture after CMV antigen stimulation. CDR3 nucleotide sequence: TGCAGCGGTGCGGTCGGGAGAAGCTCCTACGAGCAGTACTTC. Translation gives CSGAVGRSSYEQYF.